The present T cell receptor (beta chain) was sequenced within a study of cytomegalovirus exposure and HLA in healthy donors. Whole-study results and caveats: A later analysis reportedly found fewer N-insertions in an Asian-associated ancestry cluster than the roughly 680-donor mean.

PCR used 60 Vbeta primers and 13 Jbeta primers. Produced via immunoSEQ multiplex PCR; TCRdb's table is partial and in-frame only. The sample data list under 65,000 clones. On this clone itself: Its antigen is not identified. At one end the junction does not follow the germline gene, possibly because of a read error.

CDR3 size: 15 residues. From germline, CDR1 is GTSNPN and CDR2 SVGIG (reference sequence). The sequence came from a woman aged 25 to 39 in good health and CMV-seropositive. The sequencing input was PBMCs. V is TRBV30 and J is TRBJ2-3, with TRBD1 matching over 7 bases. The CDR3 here is CAWSSDRVGADKQYF. The CDR3 region has the DNA TGTGCCTGGAGTTCCGACAGGGTGGGGGCAGATAAGCAGTATTTT. The full variable domain, completed using reference TRBV30 and TRBJ2-3, is SQTIHQWPATLVQPVGSPLSLECTVEGTSNPNLYWYRQAAGRGLQLLFYSVGIGQISSEVPQNLSASRPQDRQFILSSKKLLLSDSGFYLCAWSSDRVGADKQYFGPGTRLTVL.